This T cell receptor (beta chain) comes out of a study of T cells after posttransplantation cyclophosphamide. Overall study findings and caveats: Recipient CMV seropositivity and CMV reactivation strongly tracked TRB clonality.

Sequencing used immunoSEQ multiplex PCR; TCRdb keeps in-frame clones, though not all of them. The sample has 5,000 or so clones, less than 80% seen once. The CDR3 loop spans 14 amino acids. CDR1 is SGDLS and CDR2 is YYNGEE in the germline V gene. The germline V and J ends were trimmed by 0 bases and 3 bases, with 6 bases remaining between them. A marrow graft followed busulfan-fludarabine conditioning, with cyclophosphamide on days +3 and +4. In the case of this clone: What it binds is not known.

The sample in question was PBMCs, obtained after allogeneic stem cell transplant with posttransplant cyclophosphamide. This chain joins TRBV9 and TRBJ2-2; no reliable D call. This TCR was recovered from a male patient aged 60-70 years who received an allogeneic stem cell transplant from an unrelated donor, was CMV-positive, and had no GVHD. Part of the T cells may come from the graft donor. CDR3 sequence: CASSVVGDTGELFF. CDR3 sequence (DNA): TGTGCCAGCAGCGTAGTTGGAGACACCGGGGAGCTGTTTTTT.